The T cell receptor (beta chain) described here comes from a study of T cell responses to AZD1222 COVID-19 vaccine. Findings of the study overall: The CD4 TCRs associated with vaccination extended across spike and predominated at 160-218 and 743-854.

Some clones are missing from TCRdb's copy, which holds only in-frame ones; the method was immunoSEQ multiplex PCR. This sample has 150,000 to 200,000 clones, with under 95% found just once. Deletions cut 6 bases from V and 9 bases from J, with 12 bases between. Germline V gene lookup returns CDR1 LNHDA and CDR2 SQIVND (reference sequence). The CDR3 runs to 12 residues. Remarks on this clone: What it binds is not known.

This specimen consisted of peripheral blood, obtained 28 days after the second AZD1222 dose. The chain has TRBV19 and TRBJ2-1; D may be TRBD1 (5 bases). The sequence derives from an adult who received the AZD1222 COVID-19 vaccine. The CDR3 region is CASSLDQGEQFF. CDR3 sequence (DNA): TGTGCCAGTAGCTTGGATCAGGGTGAGCAGTTCTTC. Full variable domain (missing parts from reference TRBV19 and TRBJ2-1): DGGITQSPKYLFRKEGQNVTLSCEQNLNHDAMYWYRQDPGQGLRLIYYSQIVNDFQKGDIAEGYSVSREKKESFPLTVTSAQKNPTAFYLCASSLDQGEQFFGPGTRLTVL.